This T cell receptor beta chain was recorded in a study of blood T cells in healthy people across ages (dated by TCRdb to 2013 to 2016). As for the study more broadly: In model experiments, template switching captured about one uniquely barcoded TCR beta cDNA molecule for every two T cells. To track age-related changes in TCR beta repertoire diversity, the study relied on deep sequencing normalized with unique cDNA molecular identifiers. Four age groups were formed from the donors: young (average approximately 15 years), middle-aged (just under 40), aged (around 68) and long-lived (less than 85). Donors of different ages were randomly distributed across sequencing lanes to avoid experimental bias. For two donors (one aged 18 to 29 and one aged 80 or older), the study analyzed two additional independent replicas of 1 million unique cDNA reads from the same blood draw.

Here V drops 6 bases and J drops 1 base, and the junction holds 3 bases not matched to any gene. Spanning cysteine to phenylalanine, the CDR3 consists of 14 amino acids. Just the 42-base CDR3 DNA is kept, in frame starting at base 1. According to the germline V gene, CDR1 reads MDHEN and CDR2 reads SYDVKM. The donors were 40 or so Caucasian individuals from Russia, aged roughly 6 to 100 years, who were systemically healthy. Around 10 milliliters of peripheral blood were drawn from each donor into EDTA-treated Vacutainer tubes. Ficoll-Paque density-gradient centrifugation was used to isolate PBMCs, with at least 7 million obtained per sample. Trizol reagent was used to extract total RNA from PBMCs, with at least 5.5 micrograms per sample. For every donor, flow cytometry on a PBMC aliquot measured the percentage of naive CD45RAhigh/CD27high T cells. The investigation overall reported the following: Observed TCR beta diversity per million T cells fell roughly linearly with age, and a significant reduction was already apparent by age roughly 40. The percentage of naive T cells measured by flow cytometry correlated strongly with observed TCR beta diversity. The CMV infection status of donors was not known, potentially confounding age-related changes in expanded clonotypes. Bulk unsorted PBMC profiling prevented conclusive comparison of naive and antigen-experienced compartments. Estimates of total diversity based on one million sequenced T cells were considered lower bounds and underestimates. Compared with the aged group, more naive CD4+ T cells, fewer expanded clones and increased TCR diversity were shown by the long-lived group, suggesting age selection.

Library generation was performed with 5' RACE. Instrument on record: Illumina HiSeq 2500. A second PCR of roughly 6 to 12 cycles was run with a J-beta primer mix and a sample-barcoded 5' primer. Each TCR beta cDNA molecule received a unique molecular identifier from a template-switch 5' adaptor carrying 12 random nucleotides. Each sample yielded at least 3 million CDR3-containing paired-end reads. First-strand cDNA was synthesized from all RNA with the Mint cDNA synthesis kit, primed by a TRBC-specific oligonucleotide. Following uracil-DNA glycosylase treatment, all cDNA underwent a first 18-cycle PCR with the universal primers M1SS and BC2_uni_R. Processing in the source paper ran as follows. For normalization, 1 million high-quality reads were randomly selected from each sample, with every read carrying a distinct molecular identifier. Reads with shared molecular identifiers were discarded instead of being binned into consensus sequences. MiTCR, set to a Q25 quality threshold and the strictest error-elimination algorithm, was used for CDR3 identification, clonotype clustering and error correction. A nonparametric unseen species model using Euler transformation provided a lower-bound estimate of total TCR beta diversity. TCRdb applied fastp at Q25 and MiXCR to the public reads, then kept only in-frame beta chains. Each entry is one CDR3 protein sequence, shown with its most common DNA and genes. TCRdb assigned the V and J calls; the authors' analysis was not used. The sample table contains over 600,000 distinct CDR3 sequences; only one count was recorded for around half of them. The biggest ten clones account for 15% to 20% of the sample.

This clonotype is assessed as large (0.1 to 1%). The specificity of this receptor is unknown. Base quality data are lacking; no much larger clone is found one base away. The sample consisted of blood. The receptor was derived from a man aged 80 or over in good health. The chain employs TRBV28 and TRBJ2-7, with TRBD2 identical over 10 junction bases. The sequence in DNA is TGTGCCAGCAGACTAGCGGGGATGTCCTACGAGCAGTACTTC. This is translated as CASRLAGMSYEQYF.